Reported below is one T cell receptor (beta chain). TCRdb passed the 5' RACE reads through MiXCR, listing each CDR3 protein once. The data contain 200,000 to 250,000 distinct CDR3 sequences, approximately 10% of them singletons. The sample originates from a study of T-cell memory formation after mild COVID-19. This CDR3 region has 11 residues. Trimming shortened V by 3 bases and J by 7 bases, and 6 bases separated the two germline ends. CDR1 and CDR2 (germline): SGHTA, FQGNSA. The source material was PBMCs or a T cell subset sorted from them (not recorded which). The origin of this receptor is a man aged 18 to 30 who had mild COVID-19 (a few samples of this study predate the infection). Cell type and time point are not known. The chain links TRBV7-2 to TRBJ1-2; weak D call: TRBD1 (5 bases). CDR3 amino acids: CASSFGGGYTF. As DNA, the CDR3 is TGTGCCAGCAGCTTCGGGGGTGGCTACACCTTC.